This TCR beta chain was sequenced in a study of T cells in Graves' hyperthyroidism and ophthalmopathy. The hyperthyroidism patients had all been newly diagnosed, and their disease duration was under 2 months. Their ages ranged from 18 to 65 years. Fresh peripheral blood, roughly 9.8 ml of it, supplied the PBMCs. Germline loops: CDR1 DFQATT, CDR2 SNEGSKA (reference sequence). This CDR3 contains 15 residues. Unmatched junction bases numbered 9, after V lost 0 bases and J lost 8 bases. The sample holds a few counts of this clonotype. Amplification of TCR beta CDR3 regions was performed using RNA transcripts as template. HTBI primers drove first-round RT-PCR of the TCR CDR3. TCRdb reprocessed the multiplex PCR reads with MiXCR, giving one entry per CDR3 protein. The sample shows fewer than 250,000 distinct CDR3 sequences, roughly 15% of them seen only once.

The sequenced sample was blood. This sequence joins TRBV20-1 and TRBJ2-3, with 9 bases lining up with TRBD1. This receptor was identified in a man between 50 and 59 years old with Graves' hyperthyroidism. The CDR3 loop reads CSARDPGTGIATQYF. Written as DNA, the CDR3 is TGCAGTGCTAGAGATCCCGGGACAGGGATTGCTACGCAGTATTTT.